The 21 T cell receptor beta chains below come from one sample, sequenced in a study of CXCR3-negative and CXCR3-positive naive CD8 T cells. UMI-labeled 5' RACE TRB cDNA libraries were prepared from the cells. TCRdb re-called the 5' RACE reads and catalogs CDR3 proteins one per entry, DNA excluded. Recorded for this sample: around 45,000 distinct CDR3 sequences. The sample was naive CXCR3- CD8+ T cells from blood. As to subset: CD45RO-CCR7+CD27+CD95- naive CD8+ T cells lacking CXCR3 (TNR3-). The receptors were sampled from a human donor in good health. Some clones in this sample may be carry-over from other donors' samples.

The chain is built from TRBV6-5 and TRBJ1-1; the D call from TCRdb, TRBD1, cannot be confirmed without DNA. Germline V gene sequence: CDR1 MNHEY, CDR2 SVGAGI. The CDR3 loop spans 13 amino acids. The CDR3 loop is CASSYYRETEAFF.

The chain joins TRBV21-1 to TRBJ1-6. TRBV21-1 is a documented pseudogene. The CDR3 is 15 residues long. The CDR3 reads CASSKSGTNNSPLHF.

In terms of frequency, this clonotype is medium-sized (0.01 to 0.1%). The chain combines TRBV4-3 with TRBJ2-7; TCRdb's D gene call, TRBD1, goes unchecked for lack of DNA. CDR3 size: 15 residues. Germline CDR1 is LGHNA and CDR2 is YSLEER. The CDR3 reads CASSSGTGNRYEQYF.

This chain uses TRBV6-4 with TRBJ2-2; the D call of TRBD2 rests on TCRdb alone, since no DNA is present to check it. This CDR3 is built from 17 residues. The germline CDR1 and CDR2 sequences are MRHNA and SNTAGT. The CDR3 sequence: CATRRGTSGPETGELFF.

The rearrangement uses TRBV6-1 and TRBJ1-2; the TRBD1 assignment by TCRdb is unverifiable without DNA. Per germline, CDR1 MNHNS and CDR2 SASEGT. There are 15 residues in the CDR3. CDR3 residues: CASRTTVDANYGYTF.

This sequence joins TRBV28 and TRBJ2-1; the TCRdb call, TRBD1, lacks DNA for checking. The CDR3 consists of 14 residues. The germline V gene encodes CDR1 MDHEN and CDR2 SYDVKM. The CDR3 region is CASSIGGGYNEQFF.

The chain couples TRBV6-1 to TRBJ2-5; TCRdb indicates TRBD1, and absent DNA this call remains unverified. Germline-derived CDR1 and CDR2 are MNHNS and SASEGT. There are 16 residues in the CDR3. CDR3 in amino acids: CASSERTGGLGETQYF.

The gene calls are TRBV4-3 and TRBJ2-1; TCRdb designates TRBD1, a call that cannot be tested without DNA. This CDR3 is built from 16 residues. The germline CDR1 and CDR2 sequences are LGHNA and YSLEER. The CDR3 protein is CASSQEQASSYNEQFF.

This chain links TRBV28 with TRBJ2-1; TCRdb's D gene call, TRBD2, goes unchecked for lack of DNA. Germline CDR1 and CDR2: MDHEN and SYDVKM. The CDR3 extends over 14 amino acids. The CDR3: CASSWTSGSGEQFF.

The J gene is TRBJ2-3, the V gene TRBV12-3 or TRBV12-4; no DNA is available, so the TRBD1 call from TCRdb remains unchecked. CDR3 length: 11 amino acids. The CDR3 sequence is CAAGGTDTQYF.

This chain links TRBV28 with TRBJ2-1; TCRdb's assignment of TRBD2 cannot be checked, as there is no DNA. The CDR3 is 13 residues long. Germline CDR1 and CDR2: MDHEN and SYDVKM. The CDR3 here is CASSFEGYNEQFF.

The chain carries TRBV28 and TRBJ2-5. The CDR3 sequence is 14 residues long. CDR1 and CDR2 (germline): MDHEN, SYDVKM. CDR3 loop: CASEDGPWVETQYF.

This chain links TRBV28 with TRBJ2-4; the D gene TCRdb calls, TRBD1, cannot be checked with no DNA. Looked up from germline, CDR1 is MDHEN and CDR2 is SYDVKM. There are 14 residues in the CDR3. The CDR3 is CASSPLGAKNIQYF.

CDR3 sequence reads: CASSQSPGHRRYF. The chain joins TRBV23-1 to TRBJ2-7; the TRBD1 assignment by TCRdb is unverifiable without DNA. TRBV23-1 is an ORF, with its function uncertain. This CDR3 region has 13 residues.

CDR3 sequence reads: CASAKYISHTRQGAGTGELFF. V usage is TRBV27 and J usage is TRBJ2-2; TCRdb designates TRBD1, a call that cannot be tested without DNA. This CDR3 has 21 residues. Germline V lookup: CDR1 MNHEY, CDR2 SMNVEV (reference sequence).

The chain is built from TRBV4-3 and TRBJ2-7; TCRdb outputs TRBD2, but without DNA this stays unchecked. The CDR3 is made up of 13 amino acids. Germline V CDR1 and CDR2: LGHNA, YSLEER. The CDR3 is CASSPRHGSEQYF.

This CDR3 reads CASAGSHGELFF. V is TRBV6-5 and J is TRBJ2-2; TCRdb reports TRBD2, a call that lacks DNA to check it against. Germline assignment: CDR1 MNHEY and CDR2 SVGAGI. The CDR3 has 12 residues.

This chain connects TRBV21-1 to TRBJ1-2. TRBV21-1 is an annotated pseudogene. The CDR3 spans 16 residues. CDR3 amino acids: CASSTREGRPRGGYTF.

V and J are TRBV29-1 and TRBJ2-5; TCRdb's D gene call, TRBD1, goes unchecked for lack of DNA. The CDR3 sequence is 13 residues long. Germline V gene data show CDR1 as SQVTM and CDR2 as ANQGSEA. CDR3 in amino acids: CSVETGESETQYF.

The chain links TRBV29-1 to TRBJ1-5; as DNA is missing, the TRBD1 call by TCRdb cannot be tested. Germline CDR1 reads SQVTM; CDR2 reads ANQGSEA. This CDR3 has 14 amino acids. The CDR3 loop reads CSVGTGGGNQPQHF.

The chain couples TRBV2 to TRBJ1-4. CDR3 size: 13 residues. Germline lookup yields CDR1 SNHLY and CDR2 FYNNEI. CDR3 region: CASRTFNNEKLFF.